These 32 T cell receptor beta chains were all obtained from the same sample, sequenced in a study of cytomegalovirus exposure and HLA in healthy donors. Use of 60 Vbeta and 13 Jbeta primers characterized the PCR. Profiled with immunoSEQ multiplex PCR; TCRdb holds only in-frame clones, not every one. The repertoire includes under 250,000 clones, approximately 80% of them detected once, and 3.8% sits in the top ten. Specimen: PBMCs. The receptors shown here come from a male donor in good health and CMV-seronegative.

The gene calls are TRBV9 and TRBJ2-1; 11 bases are a match to TRBD2. The V gene end was trimmed by 5 bases and the J gene end by 4 bases; junction bases not matched to a gene: 5. In germline, CDR1 is SGDLS, CDR2 YYNGEE. The CDR3 spans 15 residues. Here the CDR3 DNA reads TGTGCCAGCAGAGCCGGGACTAGCGGTTACAATGAGCAGTTCTTC. Translation: CASRAGTSGYNEQFF.

The V gene is TRBV30, the J gene TRBJ1-5; 7 nucleotides line up with TRBD1. This CDR3 contains 14 residues. In germline, CDR1 is GTSNPN, CDR2 SVGIG (reference sequence). V was pared by 2 bases and J by 3 bases, with 4 bases of the junction left unmatched. The CDR3 loop reads CAWSSDRVNQPQHF. CDR3 DNA: TGTGCCTGGAGTTCCGACAGGGTCAATCAGCCCCAGCATTTT.

The J gene is TRBJ2-3, the V gene TRBV7-2; the D gene is possibly TRBD1 (5 bases). There are 14 residues in the CDR3. Deletions cut 5 bases from V and 2 bases from J, with 11 bases between. Germline CDR1 SGHTA, CDR2 FQGNSA. The CDR3 DNA follows: TGTGCCAGCAGCATTGACAGTCCCACAGATACGCAGTATTTT. Translation gives CASSIDSPTDTQYF.

The gene calls are TRBV13 and TRBJ1-3, with a weak D call TRBD1 (5 bases). V lost 5 bases, J lost 10 bases, and 12 bases lay in between. The CDR3 sequence is 12 residues long. Germline loops: CDR1 PRHDT, CDR2 FYEKMQ (reference sequence). The CDR3 sequence is CASSLRDSTIYF. The CDR3 DNA sequence: TGTGCCAGCAGCCTCCGGGACTCGACCATATATTTT.

This chain links TRBV9 with TRBJ2-6; 7 nucleotides align to TRBD2. The CDR3 sequence is 16 residues long. Germline CDR1 and CDR2: SGDLS and YYNGEE. After removal of 2 bases from V and 3 bases from J, the junction contained 5 bases not matched to a gene. CDR3 loop: CASSVRGRGGANVLTF. For the CDR3, the DNA is TGTGCCAGCAGCGTCCGGGGGAGGGGTGGGGCCAACGTCCTGACTTTC.

V usage is TRBV28 and J usage is TRBJ1-1, with D tentatively TRBD1 (6 bases). In germline, CDR1 is MDHEN, CDR2 SYDVKM. Trimming removed 5 bases from V and 4 bases from J, with 17 bases in between. The CDR3 consists of 15 residues. The CDR3, as DNA: TGTGCCAGCAGTGTTAGACGGAGCAGGGGCACTGAAGCTTTCTTT. Its protein product is CASSVRRSRGTEAFF.

V and J are TRBV29-1 and TRBJ2-5; 10 positions match TRBD2. The CDR3 runs 15 residues. CDR1 and CDR2 (germline): SQVTM, ANQGSEA. V lost 1 base, J lost 5 bases, and 7 bases stayed unmatched. CDR3 in amino acids: CSVEVLAGVVETQYF. The CDR3 DNA is TGCAGCGTTGAAGTCCTAGCGGGAGTGGTGGAGACCCAGTACTTC.

CDR3 sequence (DNA): TGTGCCAGCAGCCCAGGGGGGACAAGGGGGGACCTAGCCAAAAACATTCAGTACTTC. This encodes CASSPGGTRGDLAKNIQYF. This chain connects TRBV7-9 to TRBJ2-4, with D possibly matching TRBD1 (7 bases). Germline V gene sequence: CDR1 SEHNR, CDR2 FQNEAQ (reference sequence). The V end was cut by 5 bases, the J end by 0 bases, with 23 bases between. This CDR3 has 19 amino acids.

The rearrangement uses TRBV29-1 and TRBJ2-5; 8 positions match TRBD2. Matching the DNA end better, TRBJ2-7 makes the J call doubtful. This CDR3 has 15 amino acids. Germline CDR1 and CDR2: SQVTM and ANQGSEA. This CDR3 reads CSAKPYGREDYEQYF. CDR3 in DNA: TGCAGCGCTAAACCCTACGGGCGGGAGGACTACGAGCAGTACTTC.

The chain employs TRBV7-9 and TRBJ1-1; TRBD1 agrees at 8 bases. The CDR3 is 13 amino acids. Per the germline V gene, CDR1 is SEHNR and CDR2 is FQNEAQ (reference sequence). J gave up 4 bases and V 11 bases, and 9 bases lay outside the gene matches. CDR3 protein: CASQGASTTEAFF. The CDR3 DNA reads TGTGCCTCGCAGGGGGCTTCTACCACTGAAGCTTTCTTT.

The chain combines TRBV5-6 with TRBJ1-1, with D uncertain. From germline, CDR1 is SGHDT and CDR2 YYEEEE. The length of the CDR3 is 16 residues. V was shortened by 4 bases and J by 3 bases, with 19 bases between the two germline ends. The CDR3 region has the DNA TGTGCCAGCAGCGCGGGTGGGGTGTGGGAGGACACTGAAGCTTTCTTT. It yields the protein CASSAGGVWEDTEAFF. Based on the CDR3 plus reference TRBV5-6 and TRBJ1-1, the full variable domain is DAGVTQSPTHLIKTRGQQVTLRCSPKSGHDTVSWYQQALGQGPQFIFQYYEEEERQRGNFPDRFSGHQFPNYSSELNVNALLLGDSALYLCASSAGGVWEDTEAFFGQGTRLTVV.

To note about this clone: At one end, the junction sequence differs from germline, possibly due to a read error. This chain uses TRBV7-9 with TRBJ2-7; 7 nucleotides line up with TRBD1. Germline V gene data show CDR1 as SEHNR and CDR2 as FQNEAQ (reference sequence). The CDR3 loop spans 13 amino acids. The DNA for the CDR3 is TGTTCCAGCAGCCACCGGGACAGCTACGAGCAGTACTTC. It is translated as CSSSHRDSYEQYF.

The rearrangement links TRBV9 to TRBJ2-3; D is unclear. Germline assignment: CDR1 SGDLS and CDR2 YYNGEE. The CDR3 runs to 15 residues. Trimming took off 4 bases at V and 2 bases at J, with 14 bases between the two ends. CDR3: CASSWLSRVTDTQYF. The DNA of the CDR3 is TGTGCCAGCAGCTGGCTTTCACGGGTCACAGATACGCAGTATTTT.

The rearrangement joins TRBV6-1 to TRBJ2-3; 7 bases are shared with TRBD1. Germline V gives CDR1 MNHNS, CDR2 SASEGT. Germline trimming cut 5 bases from V and 0 bases from J; bases unmatched to any gene: 5. The CDR3 length is 15 residues. CDR3 protein: CASSSGTASTDTQYF. CDR3 bases: TGTGCCAGCAGTTCCGGGACAGCTAGCACAGATACGCAGTATTTT.

The rearrangement uses TRBV18 and TRBJ2-2; no clear D gene. This CDR3 spans 12 amino acids. V was clipped by 3 bases and J by 7 bases, with 6 bases between them. In germline, CDR1 is KGHSH, CDR2 LQKENI. This CDR3 is CASSPRSGELFF. In DNA, the CDR3 is TGTGCCAGCTCACCGAGGAGCGGGGAGCTGTTTTTT. The complete variable domain, with remaining parts taken from reference TRBV18 and TRBJ2-2, reads NAGVMQNPRHLVRRRGQEARLRCSPMKGHSHVYWYRQLPEEGLKFMVYLQKENIIDESGMPKERFSAEFPKEGPSILRIQQVVRGDSAAYFCASSPRSGELFFGEGSRLTVL.

The rearrangement uses TRBV10-3 and TRBJ1-2; D is ambiguous. The CDR3 is 13 residues long. Germline V CDR1 and CDR2: ENHRY, SYGVKD. The V end lost 7 bases, the J end lost 7 bases, and 16 bases lay between the germline ends. The CDR3 DNA reads TGTGCCATCAAAAAAGGAGATTCCGCTGGCTACACCTTC. This codes for CAIKKGDSAGYTF.

The chain carries TRBV19 and TRBJ2-7; 10 bases are a match to TRBD1. From germline, CDR1 is LNHDA and CDR2 SQIVND (reference sequence). The CDR3 is 16 residues long. V was pared by 5 bases and J by 3 bases, with 10 bases of the junction left unmatched. CDR3 sequence (DNA): TGTGCCAGTAGTTTTATCTCCGGACAGGGGGACTACGAGCAGTACTTC. This codes for CASSFISGQGDYEQYF.

The chain carries TRBV7-8 and TRBJ1-5, with 8 bases fitting TRBD1. Per germline, CDR1 SGHVS and CDR2 FQNEAQ. This CDR3 has 15 amino acids. Losses at the gene ends were 5 bases for V and 0 bases for J; bases not matched to a gene: 3. The DNA for the CDR3 is TGTGCCAGCAGCCGGACAGGGAATAGCAATCAGCCCCAGCATTTT. This gives the protein CASSRTGNSNQPQHF.

The genes are TRBV6-1 and TRBJ2-3, with 7 bases matching TRBD2. The CDR3 runs 15 residues. The J segment lost 2 bases and the V segment lost 8 bases, leaving 10 bases of the junction unmatched. Per the germline V gene, CDR1 is MNHNS and CDR2 is SASEGT. The CDR3, as DNA: TGTGCCAGCGGATCTCTAGCGGACCCCACAGATACGCAGTATTTT. Its translation: CASGSLADPTDTQYF.

The genes are TRBV7-9 and TRBJ2-1; D may be TRBD2 (5 bases). Trimming took 4 bases from V and 6 from J, leaving 10 bases between them. This CDR3 spans 13 amino acids. Germline V gene lookup returns CDR1 SEHNR and CDR2 FQNEAQ (reference sequence). DNA for the CDR3: TGTGCCAGCAGCTCGCGACTATCCAATGAGCAGTTCTTC. It specifies CASSSRLSNEQFF. Together with reference TRBV7-9 and TRBJ2-1, the CDR3 gives the full variable domain: DTGVSQNPRHKITKRGQNVTFRCDPISEHNRLYWYRQTLGQGPEFLTYFQNEAQLEKSRLLSDRFSAERPKGSFSTLEIQRTEQGDSAMYLCASSSRLSNEQFFGPGTRLTVL.

The chain carries TRBV4-1 and TRBJ2-7, with 10 bases lining up with TRBD1. CDR1 and CDR2 (germline): MGHRA, YSYEKL. The CDR3 is 15 amino acids. V lost 10 bases to trimming and J lost 0 bases; unmatched junction nucleotides: 9. In DNA form, the CDR3 reads TGCGCCACTAAGGCGGGACAGGGGAGCTCCTACGAGCAGTACTTC. This gives the protein CATKAGQGSSYEQYF.

Details on this clone: Other DNA sequences from this sample encode an identical CDR3 as well. The V gene is TRBV11-2, the J gene TRBJ1-4, with D possibly TRBD1 on 6 matching bases. There are 14 residues in the CDR3. The V gene's germline CDR1 is SGHAT and CDR2 FQNNGV. Trimming left V 0 bases short and J 7 bases short, with 9 bases between. CDR3 loop: CASSLDRGGEKLFF. The CDR3 coding sequence is TGTGCCAGCAGCTTAGACAGGGGTGGTGAAAAACTGTTTTTT.

The chain recombines TRBV9 with TRBJ2-5; unclear D gene. Germline CDR1 SGDLS, CDR2 YYNGEE. CDR3 size: 14 residues. The germline V and J ends were trimmed by 0 bases and 3 bases, with 9 bases remaining between them. The CDR3 is CASSVVPGEETQYF. The CDR3, as DNA: TGTGCCAGCAGCGTAGTGCCGGGTGAAGAGACCCAGTACTTC.

The sample holds one count of this clone. The gene calls are TRBV5-4 and TRBJ2-5; TRBD2 is a possible D gene (6 bases). The CDR3 loop spans 15 amino acids. V lost 0 bases to trimming and J lost 2 bases, with 11 bases between them. Germline loops: CDR1 SGHNT, CDR2 YYREEE (reference sequence). In DNA form, the CDR3 reads TGTGCCAGCAGCTTGGGGACCGGAGGGCAAGAGACCCAGTACTTC. Translation gives CASSLGTGGQETQYF.

The chain recombines TRBV5-4 with TRBJ2-1; 7 nucleotides line up with TRBD1. Germline CDR1 and CDR2: SGHNT and YYREEE (reference sequence). There are 13 residues in the CDR3. The ends lost 7 bases at V and 4 bases at J; junction bases unmatched: 5. CDR3 protein: CASRTGLYNEQFF. In DNA, the CDR3 is TGTGCCAGCCGGACAGGACTTTACAATGAGCAGTTCTTC.

The sample holds a few counts of this clone. V usage is TRBV6-6 and J usage is TRBJ2-7, with TRBD1 matching over 8 bases. The V segment lost 0 bases and the J segment 3 bases; nucleotides outside the gene matches: 1. Looked up from germline, CDR1 is MNHNY and CDR2 is SVGAGI (reference sequence). The CDR3 is 14 residues long. CDR3 in DNA: TGTGCCAGCAGTTACTCCGGACAGGGCTACGAGCAGTACTTC. Translated: CASSYSGQGYEQYF.

The V gene is TRBV5-1, the J gene TRBJ2-7; D unclear. Deletions cut 0 bases from V and 9 bases from J, with 16 bases between. Germline lookup yields CDR1 SGHRS and CDR2 YFSETQ. CDR3 length: 14 residues. CDR3 region: CASSLGTATPAQYF. CDR3 bases: TGCGCCAGCAGCTTGGGAACAGCCACCCCCGCGCAGTACTTC.

The chain recombines TRBV5-1 with TRBJ1-2, with 7 positions matching TRBD1. Germline CDR1 is SGHRS and CDR2 is YFSETQ. The CDR3 runs 16 residues. V trimming: 1 base; J trimming: 2 bases; junction bases outside the gene matches: 8. CDR3 residues: CASSLIAGGGNYGYTF. As DNA, the CDR3 is TGCGCCAGCAGCTTGATAGCAGGGGGAGGAAACTATGGCTACACCTTC.

This clone was seen only once. The CDR3 DNA reads as TGTGCCAGCAGCTTAGACGGACAGGCGATCACAGATACGCAGTATTTT. Protein product: CASSLDGQAITDTQYF. The chain is built from TRBV13 and TRBJ2-3, with 7 bases matching TRBD1. Per the germline V gene, CDR1 is PRHDT and CDR2 is FYEKMQ (reference sequence). V lost 1 base, J lost 2 bases, and 6 bases stayed unmatched. The CDR3 spans 16 residues.

The V gene is TRBV28, the J gene TRBJ2-1; 8 bases align to TRBD1. From germline, CDR1 is MDHEN and CDR2 SYDVKM. This CDR3 is 14 amino acids long. V lost 5 bases, J lost 8 bases, and 8 bases stayed unmatched. This chain's CDR3 is CASSPGGPLDEQFF. CDR3 coding DNA: TGTGCCAGCAGTCCAGGGGGCCCTTTGGATGAGCAGTTCTTC.

The sample holds a few counts of this clone. The V call is TRBV6-1, the J call TRBJ2-7; 7 bases map to TRBD2. Unmatched junction bases numbered 17, after V lost 9 bases and J lost 6 bases. The CDR3 sequence is 15 residues long. Germline V gene sequence: CDR1 MNHNS, CDR2 SASEGT. The CDR3 spells CASSLKAGKEREQYF. CDR3 DNA sequence: TGTGCCAGTTCACTCAAAGCGGGAAAGGAACGCGAGCAGTACTTC.

The chain links TRBV27 to TRBJ2-1, with D possibly matching TRBD1 (6 bases). The V end lost 6 bases, the J end lost 7 bases, and 13 bases lay between the germline ends. The CDR3 sequence is 13 residues long. The germline CDR1 and CDR2 sequences are MNHEY and SMNVEV (reference sequence). CDR3 amino acids: CASSPGRGNEQFF. CDR3 sequence (DNA): TGTGCCAGCAGCCCCGGCAGGGGTAATGAGCAGTTCTTC.